The 20 T cell receptor beta chains below were found in one sample sequenced in a study of cytomegalovirus exposure and HLA in healthy donors. The PCR ran on 60 Vbeta and 13 Jbeta primers. The repertoire was sequenced with immunoSEQ multiplex PCR; TCRdb's copy has only in-frame clones and lacks some. The table lists about 72,000 clones, 65% to 70% of them singletons. Sequencing was carried out using PBMCs. The receptors were gathered from a man aged 40-49 years in good health and CMV-seropositive.

This clone was recorded a few times. The rearrangement links TRBV19 to TRBJ2-1; TRBD2 matches at 8 bases. Germline assignment: CDR1 LNHDA and CDR2 SQIVND (reference sequence). This CDR3 is 16 amino acids long. Trimming removed 6 bases from V and 8 bases from J; junction bases left unmatched: 15. CDR3 sequence (DNA): TGTGCCAGTAGGGATGGAAAGCGGGGGCTCCGGGATGAGCAGTTCTTC. It encodes CASRDGKRGLRDEQFF. Drawing the rest from reference TRBV19 and TRBJ2-1, the complete variable domain is DGGITQSPKYLFRKEGQNVTLSCEQNLNHDAMYWYRQDPGQGLRLIYYSQIVNDFQKGDIAEGYSVSREKKESFPLTVTSAQKNPTAFYLCASRDGKRGLRDEQFFGPGTRLTVL.

A few counts support this clone. The DNA of the CDR3 is TGTGCCAGTCTTAGCGGCCCCTACGAGCAGTACTTC. This sequence encodes CASLSGPYEQYF. The gene calls are TRBV2 and TRBJ2-5, with D possibly matching TRBD2 (6 bases). Matching the DNA end better, TRBJ2-7 makes the J call doubtful. In germline, CDR1 is SNHLY, CDR2 FYNNEI. The CDR3 has 12 amino acids.

The chain carries TRBV11-1 and TRBJ2-5, with TRBD2 identical over 8 bases. Trimming took 1 base from V and 0 from J; bases not matched to a gene: 10. CDR3 length: 18 amino acids. Germline lookup yields CDR1 SGHAT and CDR2 FQDESV (reference sequence). Here the CDR3 DNA reads TGTGCCAGCAGCTTAGGTTCTGTTGGGACTAGGTACCAAGAGACCCAGTACTTC. It specifies CASSLGSVGTRYQETQYF.

This chain links TRBV7-8 with TRBJ2-7; 11 bases align to TRBD1. CDR1 and CDR2 (germline): SGHVS, FQNEAQ. The CDR3 is 16 residues long. The V segment lost 1 base and the J segment 3 bases; nucleotides outside the gene matches: 5. The CDR3 sequence: CASSLGVGTGGYEQYF. Here the CDR3 DNA reads TGTGCCAGCAGCTTAGGGGTCGGGACAGGGGGCTACGAGCAGTACTTC.

The rearrangement uses TRBV5-6 and TRBJ1-5; D may be TRBD1 (6 bases). V was shortened by 4 bases and J by 7 bases, with 18 bases between the two germline ends. The CDR3 covers 15 residues. CDR1 SGHDT and CDR2 YYEEEE come from the germline V gene. The CDR3 loop is CASSQGGGGSQPQHF. CDR3 bases: TGTGCCAGCAGCCAGGGAGGGGGGGGGTCACAGCCCCAGCATTTT.

This chain uses TRBV4-1 with TRBJ1-1; D ambiguous. V shed 1 base and J shed 5 bases, with 5 bases lying between them. The CDR3 runs to 12 residues. Germline values: CDR1 MGHRA, CDR2 YSYEKL. CDR3 region: CASSQAGTEAFF. The CDR3 coding sequence is TGCGCCAGCAGCCAAGCGGGAACTGAAGCTTTCTTT.

This sequence joins TRBV7-9 and TRBJ1-1; possibly TRBD1 for D (6 bases). This CDR3 is 16 amino acids long. Germline V gene data show CDR1 as SEHNR and CDR2 as FQNEAQ (reference sequence). Deletions cut 5 bases from V and 3 bases from J, with 19 bases between. The CDR3 sequence is CASSRTSQGYYTEAFF. CDR3 sequence (DNA): TGTGCCAGCAGCCGAACAAGCCAGGGGTACTACACTGAAGCTTTCTTT.

The DNA for the CDR3 is TGTGCCAGCAGCTTGCAGGGGGTAAGGAACACTGAAGCTTTCTTT. It specifies CASSLQGVRNTEAFF. The rearrangement uses TRBV5-4 and TRBJ1-1; 7 bases are shared with TRBD1. V shed 1 base, J shed 1 base, and the junction held 4 bases outside the gene matches. Per germline, CDR1 SGHNT and CDR2 YYREEE (reference sequence). The CDR3 length is 15 residues.

Concerning this clone itself: A read error may produce the germline difference seen at one junction end. Different DNA sequences within this sample yield the same CDR3. The rearrangement uses TRBV7-7 and TRBJ2-2; 7 bases match TRBD1. CDR1 and CDR2 from the germline V gene are SSHAT and FNYEAQ (reference sequence). The length of the CDR3 is 16 residues. This CDR3 is CASSPGAGGLIGELFF. The CDR3 bases are TGTGCTAGCAGCCCCGGGGCAGGGGGATTAATTGGGGAGCTGTTTTTT.

V gene TRBV15 combines with J gene TRBJ2-3, with a tentative D call TRBD1 (6 bases). Trimming removed 3 bases at V and 12 bases at J, with 19 bases between. CDR3 size: 14 residues. CDR1 and CDR2 (germline): LNHNV, YYDKDF (reference sequence). Here the CDR3 DNA reads TGTGCCACCAGCAGCGGCCGGGACACCCCGGTTCAGTATTTT. Protein: CATSSGRDTPVQYF. Full variable domain (outside the CDR3, taken from reference TRBV15 and TRBJ2-3): DAMVIQNPRYQVTQFGKPVTLSCSQTLNHNVMYWYQQKSSQAPKLLFHYYDKDFNNEADTPDNFQSRRPNTSFCFLDIRSPGLGDTAMYLCATSSGRDTPVQYFGPGTRLTVL.

The rearrangement uses TRBV7-9 and TRBJ2-7, with 7 bases fitting TRBD2. CDR1 SEHNR and CDR2 FQNEAQ come from the germline V gene (reference sequence). This CDR3 has 15 amino acids. V lost 2 bases to trimming and J lost 3 bases; unmatched junction nucleotides: 7. This chain's CDR3 is CASSLSRRGYYEQYF. CDR3 coding DNA: TGTGCCAGCAGCTTATCGCGGCGGGGGTACTACGAGCAGTACTTC.

The chain joins TRBV21-1 to TRBJ1-3. TRBV21-1 is recorded as a pseudogene. CDR3 size: 15 residues. The CDR3 DNA reads as TGTGCCAGCAGGCAAACCGACTGCTCTGGAAACACCATATATTTT. It specifies CASRQTDCSGNTIYF.

This clone came up a few times. This chain joins TRBV29-1 and TRBJ1-5; TRBD1 matches at 8 bases. Germline trimming cut 5 bases from V and 9 bases from J; bases unmatched to any gene: 6. The CDR3 extends over 12 amino acids. The V gene's germline CDR1 is SQVTM and CDR2 ANQGSEA. The chain's CDR3 is CSVSTGDRPQHF. CDR3 sequence (DNA): TGCAGCGTTTCGACAGGGGACCGGCCCCAGCATTTT.

The chain carries TRBV4-3 and TRBJ2-2, with 7 bases aligning to TRBD2. This CDR3 contains 16 residues. Trimming at V came to 0 bases and at J to 7 bases, leaving 8 bases not matched to a gene. The germline V gene has CDR1 LGHNA and CDR2 YSLEER. CDR3 protein: CASSQDYGERGGELFF. CDR3 bases: TGCGCCAGCAGCCAAGATTATGGGGAGCGGGGCGGGGAGCTGTTTTTT.

The genes are TRBV19 and TRBJ2-5; D remains ambiguous. CDR1 LNHDA and CDR2 SQIVND come from the germline V gene (reference sequence). Trimming pared 1 base from V and 1 base from J, leaving 7 bases between. The CDR3 has 14 amino acids. The CDR3 bases are TGTGCCAGTAGTATAGCCCGGGTCCAAGAGACCCAGTACTTC. Translating gives CASSIARVQETQYF.

This chain links TRBV29-1 with TRBJ2-4; 9 nucleotides line up with TRBD1. The V segment lost 3 bases and the J segment 1 base; nucleotides outside the gene matches: 10. Germline V gene data show CDR1 as SQVTM and CDR2 as ANQGSEA. This CDR3 comprises 17 residues. The CDR3 DNA reads as TGCAGCGTTGAGGTGTGGGACAGGGATGCGGCCAAAAACATTCAGTACTTC. This translates into CSVEVWDRDAAKNIQYF.

The chain recombines TRBV9 with TRBJ2-2; a weak D match, TRBD1 (6 bases). The V gene's germline CDR1 is SGDLS and CDR2 YYNGEE. Trimming removed 4 bases at V and 6 bases at J, with 7 bases between. This CDR3 region has 12 residues. CDR3: CASSSGAGELFF. Here the CDR3 DNA reads TGTGCCAGCAGCTCAGGGGCCGGGGAGCTGTTTTTT.

The J gene is TRBJ2-3, the V gene TRBV2, with 7 bases aligning to TRBD2. The CDR3 has 14 residues. From germline, CDR1 is SNHLY and CDR2 FYNNEI. The V segment lost 7 bases and the J segment 4 bases; nucleotides outside the gene matches: 8. The chain's CDR3 is CASKWEGRPDTQYF. DNA of the CDR3: TGTGCCAGCAAGTGGGAGGGTCGTCCAGATACGCAGTATTTT.

The chain is built from TRBV30 and TRBJ2-5; 7 bases match TRBD2. V lost 8 bases to trimming and J lost 5 bases; unmatched junction nucleotides: 5. Germline V gene sequence: CDR1 GTSNPN, CDR2 SVGIG (reference sequence). The CDR3 has 11 amino acids. The CDR3 sequence is CARAGVETQYF. In nucleotides, the CDR3 is TGTGCCCGCGCGGGGGTGGAGACCCAGTACTTC.

The J gene is TRBJ2-3, the V gene TRBV7-2; 9 nucleotides align to TRBD2. Germline V CDR1 and CDR2: SGHTA, FQGNSA. CDR3 size: 14 residues. V shed 4 bases, J shed 4 bases, and the junction held 3 bases outside the gene matches. For the CDR3, the DNA is TGTGCCAGCAGCTCCCTAGCGGGGCCAGATACGCAGTATTTT. Its protein product is CASSSLAGPDTQYF.